This note documents a single TCR beta chain sequence. These data belong to a study of shared clonotypes between healthy human individuals. The V end was cut by 2 bases, the J end by 0 bases, with 15 bases between. Per germline, CDR1 SGHTS and CDR2 YDEGEE. The CDR3 runs 17 residues. Repertoires were generated with immunoSEQ multiplex PCR, while TCRdb's copy carries only in-frame clones and drops some. This repertoire shows 1 million to 1.3 million clones, more than 75% found once; its top ten account for 0.5% to 0.65%. Sequencing used memory CD4+ T cells from PBMCs. As for subset: CD45RA-negative fraction. This receptor was identified in a man younger than 35 in good health. Some clones in this sample may be carry-over from other donors' samples. The chain employs TRBV5-8 and TRBJ2-1; no definite D call. CDR3: CASSFGTSKGSYNEQFF. As DNA, the CDR3 is TGTGCCAGCAGCTTTGGCACCTCAAAGGGCTCCTACAATGAGCAGTTCTTC.